Presented here are 17 T cell receptor beta chains from one specimen sequenced in a study of T cells in Graves' hyperthyroidism and ophthalmopathy. The CDR3 regions of TCR beta were amplified from RNA transcripts. A first-round RT-PCR of the TCR CDR3 used the HTBI primer set. One entry per CDR3 protein results from TCRdb running MiXCR on the multiplex PCR reads. The profile shows approximately 590,000 distinct CDR3 sequences, about 15% of them singletons. Sequenced: blood. Every receptor here comes from a woman in her 30s with Graves' hyperthyroidism.

This clonotype was seen repeatedly, ten times or more. The V and J genes are TRBV7-2 and TRBJ2-3; D is perhaps TRBD1 (5 bases). Trimming pared 0 bases from V and 2 bases from J, leaving 21 bases between. The CDR3 sequence is 19 residues long. The germline V gene encodes CDR1 SGHTA and CDR2 FQGNSA. The chain's CDR3 is CASSLALLGLDENTDTQYF. CDR3 DNA sequence: TGTGCCAGCAGCTTAGCGCTATTGGGGCTTGACGAGAACACAGATACGCAGTATTTT.

Ten or more counts support this clonotype. The V and J genes are TRBV30 and TRBJ1-1, with D perhaps TRBD1 (5 bases). Germline lookup yields CDR1 GTSNPN and CDR2 SVGIG (reference sequence). The CDR3 contains 13 residues. V lost 3 bases to trimming and J lost 3 bases, with 11 bases between them. Written as DNA, the CDR3 is TGTGCCTGGAGCGGCAGGGACCACACTGAAGCTTTCTTT. Its translation is CAWSGRDHTEAFF. Based on the CDR3 plus reference TRBV30 and TRBJ1-1, the full variable domain is SQTIHQWPATLVQPVGSPLSLECTVEGTSNPNLYWYRQAAGRGLQLLFYSVGIGQISSEVPQNLSASRPQDRQFILSSKKLLLSDSGFYLCAWSGRDHTEAFFGQGTRLTVV.

This clonotype was counted at least ten times. The chain is built from TRBV12-3 or TRBV12-4 and TRBJ2-3; TRBD2 aligns across 10 bases. The CDR3 runs 17 residues. Trimming at V came to 6 bases and at J to 5 bases, leaving 14 bases not matched to a gene. This CDR3 is CASRNSTSGRVRDTQYF. CDR3 bases: TGTGCCAGCAGGAATAGTACAAGCGGGAGGGTAAGAGATACGCAGTATTTT.

V usage is TRBV5-5 and J usage is TRBJ2-5; TRBD2 aligns across 9 bases. Germline loops: CDR1 SGHKS, CDR2 YYEKEE (reference sequence). With 3 bases clipped from V and 5 bases from J, the junction kept 14 bases outside the gene matches. The CDR3 is made up of 17 amino acids. The CDR3 spells CASSSPWVAGVAETQYF. The CDR3 nucleotides read TGTGCCAGCAGCTCGCCTTGGGTAGCGGGAGTGGCGGAGACCCAGTACTTC.

This clonotype was found many times. The V and J genes are TRBV7-2 and TRBJ1-2; D may be TRBD1 (5 bases). Between the trimmed V and J ends, which lost 3 bases and 3 bases, there was a span of 14 bases. CDR3 length equals 15 residues. Germline lookup yields CDR1 SGHTA and CDR2 FQGNSA. This chain's CDR3 is CASSFREGIHYGYTF. The CDR3 coding sequence is TGTGCCAGCAGCTTCAGGGAGGGGATACACTATGGCTACACCTTC.

V gene TRBV10-3 combines with J gene TRBJ2-3; unclear D gene. Trimming removed 6 bases at V and 3 bases at J, with 16 bases between. The CDR3 spans 15 residues. Germline-derived CDR1 and CDR2 are ENHRY and SYGVKD. CDR3 in amino acids: CAISADKTSTDTQYF. The CDR3 region has the DNA TGTGCCATCAGCGCAGACAAAACCTCGACAGATACGCAGTATTTT.

The genes are TRBV7-6 and TRBJ2-1; 7 bases map to TRBD2. Germline-derived CDR1 and CDR2 are SGHVS and FNYEAQ. The CDR3 spans 13 residues. V dropped 3 bases and J dropped 9; count of bases not matched to a gene: 5. As DNA, the CDR3 is TGTGCCAGCAGCTTGATGACTAGCCCTGAGCAGTTCTTC. Encoded protein: CASSLMTSPEQFF.

Remarks on this clonotype: One end of the junction does not line up with germline, which may come from a read error. The CDR3, as DNA: TGCAGTGCTAGACCCGACAGAACGAACACCGGGGAGCTGTCTTTT. Protein: CSARPDRTNTGELSF. The chain couples TRBV20-1 to TRBJ2-2; perhaps D is TRBD1 or TRBD2 (5 bases each). CDR1 and CDR2 (germline): DFQATT, SNEGSKA (reference sequence). The CDR3 has 15 amino acids.

This clonotype was seen repeatedly, ten times or more. The chain joins TRBV6-2 or TRBV6-3 to TRBJ1-1; D is unclear. This CDR3 is built from 14 residues. V lost 5 bases to trimming and J lost 2 bases, with 12 bases between them. Germline V lookup: CDR1 MNHEY, CDR2 SVGEGT. CDR3 DNA: TGTGCCAGCAGTGATACGACAAAAAACACTGAAGCTTTCTTT. Its protein is CASSDTTKNTEAFF.

CDR3 DNA sequence: TGCGCCAGCAGTGACACAGGGGACTCTGGAAACACCATATATTTT. Its protein is CASSDTGDSGNTIYF. The chain joins TRBV10-2 to TRBJ1-3, with 7 bases lining up with TRBD1. Germline CDR1 and CDR2: WSHSY and SAAADI. The junction had 2 bases not matched to a gene; V was cut back by 3 bases and J by 0 bases. This CDR3 region has 15 residues.

Ten or more counts support this clonotype. The chain joins TRBV30 to TRBJ1-1; a possible D gene is TRBD1 (5 bases). CDR1 and CDR2 (germline): GTSNPN, SVGIG (reference sequence). This CDR3 contains 10 residues. The DNA of the CDR3 is TGTGCGGGGGAATACACTGAAGCTTTCTTT. Translation: CAGEYTEAFF.

The J gene is TRBJ1-1, the V gene TRBV5-1, with D perhaps TRBD1 (5 bases). Trimming removed 0 bases at V and 4 bases at J, with 10 bases between. The CDR3 contains 14 residues. Germline values: CDR1 SGHRS, CDR2 YFSETQ. The CDR3 spells CASSLGREGTEAFF. Written as DNA, the CDR3 is TGCGCCAGCAGCTTGGGCAGGGAGGGCACTGAAGCTTTCTTT. Full variable domain (outside the CDR3, taken from reference TRBV5-1 and TRBJ1-1): KAGVTQTPRYLIKTRGQQVTLSCSPISGHRSVSWYQQTPGQGLQFLFEYFSETQRNKGNFPGRFSGRQFSNSRSEMNVSTLELGDSALYLCASSLGREGTEAFFGQGTRLTVV.

This clonotype has more than one count but fewer than ten. The genes are TRBV18 and TRBJ2-7, with TRBD1 as a possible D gene (5 bases). The V end lost 6 bases, the J end lost 2 bases, and 20 bases lay between the germline ends. CDR1 KGHSH and CDR2 LQKENI come from the germline V gene. The CDR3 totals 16 residues. The CDR3 reads CASSPSSQGEAYEQYF. Here the CDR3 DNA reads TGTGCCAGCTCGCCGTCATCGCAGGGCGAAGCCTACGAGCAGTACTTC.

Ten or more counts support this clonotype. This chain connects TRBV6-1 to TRBJ2-7, with D possibly TRBD2 on 6 matching bases. The CDR3 spans 16 residues. Deletions cut 5 bases from V and 4 bases from J, with 21 bases between. CDR1 and CDR2 (germline): MNHNS, SASEGT. CDR3 sequence: CASSRERMPSSYEQYF. DNA for the CDR3: TGTGCCAGCAGTCGGGAGAGAATGCCGTCTTCGTACGAGCAGTACTTC.

On this clonotype itself: This may arise from a read error, as a much more abundant clone is one base away. This chain uses TRBV20-1 with TRBJ2-7; D call uncertain. V gave up 1 base and J gave up 2 bases, with 9 bases separating them. Germline CDR1 DFQATT, CDR2 SNEGSKA (reference sequence). This CDR3 has 13 amino acids. CDR3 sequence reads: CSARGYVTYEQYF. The CDR3 nucleotides read TGCAGTGCTAGAGGATACGTCACCTACGAGCAGTACTTC.

The chain recombines TRBV4-2 with TRBJ1-5, with 9 nucleotides matching TRBD1. Germline assignment: CDR1 LGHNA and CDR2 YNFKEQ. The CDR3 spans 17 residues. V was pared by 3 bases and J by 7 bases, with 13 bases of the junction left unmatched. For the CDR3, the DNA is TGTGCCAGCAGCCAGGGCGGGGGGACAGGGAATTCGCAGCCCCAGCATTTT. It yields the protein CASSQGGGTGNSQPQHF.

The chain has TRBV19 and TRBJ2-7; 8 bases agree with TRBD2. This CDR3 is 14 amino acids long. V gave up 5 bases and J gave up 6 bases; unmatched junction bases: 9. In germline, CDR1 is LNHDA, CDR2 SQIVND (reference sequence). The CDR3, as DNA: TGTGCCAGTAGTCCGCGGGGACTAGTTGGCGAGCAGTACTTC. Protein: CASSPRGLVGEQYF. The variable domain in full, with the rest retrieved from reference TRBV19 and TRBJ2-7, is DGGITQSPKYLFRKEGQNVTLSCEQNLNHDAMYWYRQDPGQGLRLIYYSQIVNDFQKGDIAEGYSVSREKKESFPLTVTSAQKNPTAFYLCASSPRGLVGEQYFGPGTRLTVT.